This TCR beta chain was sequenced in a study of cytomegalovirus exposure and HLA in healthy donors. Study-wide context: The Caucasian-associated ancestry cluster contained 81% of the approximately 390 genotyped donors. Study-level points and caveats: There were three CMV-associated chains whose specificity for CMV antigens was confirmed in vitro.

The germline CDR1 and CDR2 sequences are SGHRS and YFSETQ. The CDR3 has 15 amino acids. With V trimmed by 4 bases and J by 5 bases, 10 bases remained unmatched. On this clone: Its antigen is unidentified.

The primer mix had 60 Vbeta and 13 Jbeta primers. Data came from immunoSEQ multiplex PCR; TCRdb stores just in-frame clones and leaves some out. This table lists 91,000 or so clones. Material: PBMCs. The receptor comes from a woman aged 25 to 39 in good health and CMV-seronegative. The V gene is TRBV5-1, the J gene TRBJ1-2; TRBD1 aligns across 8 bases. CDR3 protein: CASSLGDRYRYGYTF. CDR3 nucleotide sequence: TGCGCCAGCAGCCTAGGGGACAGGTACCGGTATGGCTACACCTTC.